This TCR beta chain was identified in a study of T cells in Graves' hyperthyroidism and ophthalmopathy. Findings of the study overall: Ophthalmopathy, which appeared later, was predicted by the model a median around 6.9 months before onset.

The TCR beta CDR3 regions underwent amplification using RNA transcripts as the source. The study used the HTBI primer set for a first-round RT-PCR of the TCR CDR3. Each CDR3 protein gets one entry after TCRdb re-called the multiplex PCR reads with MiXCR. The table has 350,000 to 400,000 distinct CDR3 sequences, roughly 19% seen once. This clonotype was counted only a few times. Its antigen is not identified. 10 ml of fresh peripheral blood supplied the PBMCs. V shed 4 bases, J shed 0 bases, and the junction held 7 bases outside the gene matches. Germline values: CDR1 LGHNA, CDR2 YNFKEQ. The CDR3 has 16 residues.

The clonotype comes from a woman younger than 35 with Graves' hyperthyroidism. The chain is built from TRBV4-2 and TRBJ2-7, with 9 nucleotides matching TRBD2. Source material: blood. In DNA form, the CDR3 reads TGTGCCAGCAGCCCAACTAGCGGGCAAAACTCCTACGAGCAGTACTTC. Amino acids: CASSPTSGQNSYEQYF.